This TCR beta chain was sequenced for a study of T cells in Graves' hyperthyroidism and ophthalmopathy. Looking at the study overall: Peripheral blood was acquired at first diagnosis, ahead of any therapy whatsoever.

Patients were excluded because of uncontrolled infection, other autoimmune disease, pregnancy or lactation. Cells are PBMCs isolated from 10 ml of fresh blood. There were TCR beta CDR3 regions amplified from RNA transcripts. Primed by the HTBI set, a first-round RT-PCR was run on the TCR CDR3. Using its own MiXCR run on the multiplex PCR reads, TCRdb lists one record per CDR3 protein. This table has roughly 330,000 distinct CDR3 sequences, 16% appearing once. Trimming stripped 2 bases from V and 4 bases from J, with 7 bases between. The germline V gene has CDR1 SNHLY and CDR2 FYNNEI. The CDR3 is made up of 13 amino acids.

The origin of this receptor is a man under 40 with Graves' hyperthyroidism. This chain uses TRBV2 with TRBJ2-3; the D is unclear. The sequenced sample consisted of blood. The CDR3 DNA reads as TGTGCCAGCAGTGAATTACCCGCAGATACGCAGTATTTT. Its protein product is CASSELPADTQYF. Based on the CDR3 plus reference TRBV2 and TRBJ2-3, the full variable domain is EPEVTQTPSHQVTQMGQEVILRCVPISNHLYFYWYRQILGQKVEFLVSFYNNEISEKSEIFDDQFSVERPDGSNFTLKIRSTKLEDSAMYFCASSELPADTQYFGPGTRLTVL.